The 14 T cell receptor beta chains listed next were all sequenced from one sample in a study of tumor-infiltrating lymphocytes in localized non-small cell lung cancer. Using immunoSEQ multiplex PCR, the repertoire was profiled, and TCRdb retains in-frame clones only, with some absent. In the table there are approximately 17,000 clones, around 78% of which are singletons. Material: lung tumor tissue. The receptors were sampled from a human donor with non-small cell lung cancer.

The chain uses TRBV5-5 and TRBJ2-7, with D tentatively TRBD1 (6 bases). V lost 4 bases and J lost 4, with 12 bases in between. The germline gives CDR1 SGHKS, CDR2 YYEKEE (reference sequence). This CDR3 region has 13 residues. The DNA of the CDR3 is TGTGCCAGCAGCGCCACTACAGGGTACGAGCAGTACTTC. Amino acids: CASSATTGYEQYF.

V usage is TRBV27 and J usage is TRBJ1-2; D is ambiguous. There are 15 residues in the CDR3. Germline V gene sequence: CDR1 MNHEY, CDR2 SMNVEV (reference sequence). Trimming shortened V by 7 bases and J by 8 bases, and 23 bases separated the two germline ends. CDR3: CASTSPAMGLRGYTF. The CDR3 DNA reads TGTGCCAGCACCTCTCCAGCAATGGGTTTGCGGGGCTACACCTTC.

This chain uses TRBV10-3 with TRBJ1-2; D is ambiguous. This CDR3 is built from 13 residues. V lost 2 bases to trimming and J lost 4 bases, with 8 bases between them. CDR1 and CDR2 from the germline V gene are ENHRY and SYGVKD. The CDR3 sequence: CAISEERSYGYTF. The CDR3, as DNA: TGTGCCATCAGTGAGGAACGCAGCTATGGCTACACCTTC.

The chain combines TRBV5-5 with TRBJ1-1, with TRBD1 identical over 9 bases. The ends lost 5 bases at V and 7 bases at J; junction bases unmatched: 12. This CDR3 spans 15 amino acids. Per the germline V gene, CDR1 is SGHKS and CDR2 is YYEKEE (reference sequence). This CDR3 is CASRFVGQGYIEAFF. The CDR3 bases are TGTGCCAGCAGGTTCGTGGGACAGGGTTATATTGAAGCTTTCTTT.

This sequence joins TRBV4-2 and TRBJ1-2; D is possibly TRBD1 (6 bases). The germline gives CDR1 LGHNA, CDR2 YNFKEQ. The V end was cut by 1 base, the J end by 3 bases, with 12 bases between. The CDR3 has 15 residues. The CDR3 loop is CASSQGTGFHYGYTF. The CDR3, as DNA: TGTGCCAGCAGCCAAGGAACAGGGTTTCACTATGGCTACACCTTC.

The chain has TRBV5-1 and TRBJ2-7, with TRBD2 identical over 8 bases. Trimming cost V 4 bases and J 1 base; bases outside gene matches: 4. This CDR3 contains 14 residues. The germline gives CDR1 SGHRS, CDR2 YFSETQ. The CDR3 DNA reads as TGCGCCAGCAGCCCAAGACTAGCGTCCTACGAGCAGTACTTC. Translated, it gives CASSPRLASYEQYF.

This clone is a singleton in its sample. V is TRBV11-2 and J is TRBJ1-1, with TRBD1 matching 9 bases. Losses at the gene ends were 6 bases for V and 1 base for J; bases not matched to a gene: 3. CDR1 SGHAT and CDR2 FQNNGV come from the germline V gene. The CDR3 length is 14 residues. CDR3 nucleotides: TGTGCCAGCAGGGAGACAGGGGGGAACACTGAAGCTTTCTTT. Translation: CASRETGGNTEAFF.

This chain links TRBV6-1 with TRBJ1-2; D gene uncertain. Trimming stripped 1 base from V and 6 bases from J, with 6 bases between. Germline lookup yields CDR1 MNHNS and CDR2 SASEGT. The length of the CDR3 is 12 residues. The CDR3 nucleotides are TGTGCCAGCAGTGAAGGGGATCATGGCTACACCTTC. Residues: CASSEGDHGYTF.

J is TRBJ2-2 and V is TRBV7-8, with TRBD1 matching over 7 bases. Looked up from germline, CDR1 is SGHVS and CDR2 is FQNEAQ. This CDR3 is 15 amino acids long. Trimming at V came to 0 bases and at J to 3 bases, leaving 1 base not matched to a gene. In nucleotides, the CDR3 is TGTGCCAGCAGCTTAGCCCAGGGGGACACCGGGGAGCTGTTTTTT. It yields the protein CASSLAQGDTGELFF.

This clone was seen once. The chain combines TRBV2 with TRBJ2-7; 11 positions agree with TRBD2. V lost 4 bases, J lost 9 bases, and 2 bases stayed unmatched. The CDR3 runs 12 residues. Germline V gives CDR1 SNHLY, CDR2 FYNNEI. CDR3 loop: CASSGLAGRQYF. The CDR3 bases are TGTGCCAGCAGTGGACTAGCGGGGCGGCAGTACTTC.

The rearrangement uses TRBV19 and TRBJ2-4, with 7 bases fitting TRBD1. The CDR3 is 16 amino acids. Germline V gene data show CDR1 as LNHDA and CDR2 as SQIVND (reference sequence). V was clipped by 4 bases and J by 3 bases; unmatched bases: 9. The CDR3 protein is CASSTRTGQGKNIQYF. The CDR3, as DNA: TGTGCCAGTAGTACGAGGACAGGCCAGGGCAAAAACATTCAGTACTTC. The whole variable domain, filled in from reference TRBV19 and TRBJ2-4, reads DGGITQSPKYLFRKEGQNVTLSCEQNLNHDAMYWYRQDPGQGLRLIYYSQIVNDFQKGDIAEGYSVSREKKESFPLTVTSAQKNPTAFYLCASSTRTGQGKNIQYFGAGTRLSVL.

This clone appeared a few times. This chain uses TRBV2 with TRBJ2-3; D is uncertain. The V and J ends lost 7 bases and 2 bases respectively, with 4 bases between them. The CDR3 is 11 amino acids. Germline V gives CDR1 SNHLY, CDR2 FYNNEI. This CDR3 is CASTLTDTQYF. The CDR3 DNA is TGTGCCAGCACTCTCACAGATACGCAGTATTTT.

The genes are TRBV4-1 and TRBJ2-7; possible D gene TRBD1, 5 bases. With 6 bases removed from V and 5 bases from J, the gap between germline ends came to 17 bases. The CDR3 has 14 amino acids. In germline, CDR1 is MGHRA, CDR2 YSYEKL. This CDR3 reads CASSPLGRGDEQYF. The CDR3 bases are TGCGCCAGCAGTCCATTGGGGCGTGGGGACGAGCAGTACTTC.

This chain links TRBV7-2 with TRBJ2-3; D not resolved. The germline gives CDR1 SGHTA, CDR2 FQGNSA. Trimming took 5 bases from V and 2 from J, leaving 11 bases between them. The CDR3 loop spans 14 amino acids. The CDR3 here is CASSPPPHTDTQYF. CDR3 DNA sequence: TGTGCCAGCAGCCCCCCGCCTCACACAGATACGCAGTATTTT.